The T cell receptor beta chain described here comes from a study of blood T cell repertoires in COVID-19. Study overall: The United States, Italy and Spain supplied acute and convalescent COVID-19 samples.

Sequencing was performed with immunoSEQ multiplex PCR; in TCRdb, only in-frame clones are kept and a portion is missing. Of under 200,000 clones in the sample, about 83% are singletons; the top ten hold approximately 2%. Germline V lookup: CDR1 SGHKS, CDR2 YYEKEE (reference sequence). This CDR3 has 18 residues. V lost 0 bases to trimming and J lost 3 bases; unmatched junction nucleotides: 7. Material for sequencing was peripheral blood. The chain employs TRBV5-5 and TRBJ2-2; 11 bases match TRBD2. The sequence derives from a woman of 80 years or more with acute or convalescent COVID-19. Here the CDR3 DNA reads TGTGCCAGCAGCTTGGATGGGACTAGCGGATTCTACACCGGGGAGCTGTTTTTT. Translating gives CASSLDGTSGFYTGELFF.